One sample yielded the 14 T cell receptor beta chains listed below, sequenced in a study of blood T cell repertoires in COVID-19. TCRdb's copy holds only in-frame clones and misses some; the assay was immunoSEQ multiplex PCR. The sample lists about 50,000 clones, roughly nine tenths occurring once. Sequences were obtained from peripheral blood. Source of these receptors: a woman older than 75 with acute or convalescent COVID-19.

V and J are TRBV27 and TRBJ1-6; 8 positions match TRBD1. The CDR3 consists of 16 residues. The V gene's germline CDR1 is MNHEY and CDR2 SMNVEV (reference sequence). After removal of 6 bases from V and 2 bases from J, the junction contained 6 bases not matched to a gene. CDR3 sequence reads: CASSDRGPPYNSPLHF. The DNA of the CDR3 is TGTGCCAGCAGCGACAGGGGCCCACCCTATAATTCACCCCTCCACTTT.

V and J are TRBV2 and TRBJ1-2, with 9 bases fitting TRBD1. V lost 2 bases to trimming and J lost 1 base; unmatched junction nucleotides: 5. CDR1 and CDR2 from the germline V gene are SNHLY and FYNNEI. The CDR3 runs 16 residues. Written as DNA, the CDR3 is TGTGCCAGCAGTGAAACGCGGGGACAGGGTAACTATGGCTACACCTTC. Its protein is CASSETRGQGNYGYTF.

The chain joins TRBV9 to TRBJ2-5; the match to TRBD1 covers 7 bases. Germline CDR1 SGDLS, CDR2 YYNGEE. This CDR3 has 16 amino acids. J gave up 1 base and V 0 bases, and 6 bases lay outside the gene matches. This CDR3 is CASSVEDRPPQETQYF. CDR3 in DNA: TGTGCCAGCAGCGTAGAGGACAGGCCCCCCCAAGAGACCCAGTACTTC.

V usage is TRBV2 and J usage is TRBJ1-5, with D possibly being TRBD1 (5 bases). The CDR3 length is 15 residues. Germline-derived CDR1 and CDR2 are SNHLY and FYNNEI. Trimming removed 6 bases from V and 1 base from J, with 13 bases in between. The CDR3 sequence is CASRKGGASNQPQHF. The CDR3, as DNA: TGTGCCAGCAGAAAGGGAGGGGCGAGCAATCAGCCCCAGCATTTT. Complete variable domain (other parts from reference TRBV2 and TRBJ1-5): EPEVTQTPSHQVTQMGQEVILRCVPISNHLYFYWYRQILGQKVEFLVSFYNNEISEKSEIFDDQFSVERPDGSNFTLKIRSTKLEDSAMYFCASRKGGASNQPQHFGDGTRLSIL.

The V and J genes are TRBV2 and TRBJ1-1; no reliable D call. The CDR3 runs to 13 residues. The germline CDR1 and CDR2 sequences are SNHLY and FYNNEI. The ends were cut back, 6 bases at V and 4 bases at J, with 12 bases in the middle. Here the CDR3 DNA reads TGTGCCAGCAGAATGGGCCTCCTCACTGAAGCTTTCTTT. It is translated as CASRMGLLTEAFF. Supplemented by reference TRBV2 and TRBJ1-1, the full variable domain reads EPEVTQTPSHQVTQMGQEVILRCVPISNHLYFYWYRQILGQKVEFLVSFYNNEISEKSEIFDDQFSVERPDGSNFTLKIRSTKLEDSAMYFCASRMGLLTEAFFGQGTRLTVV.

V and J are TRBV19 and TRBJ2-3; 16 nucleotides line up with TRBD2. Per germline, CDR1 LNHDA and CDR2 SQIVND (reference sequence). CDR3 length equals 20 residues. Trimming cost V 4 bases and J 0 bases; bases outside gene matches: 10. The CDR3 spells CASSRTGLAGGPKSTDTQYF. CDR3 nucleotide sequence: TGTGCCAGTAGTAGAACGGGACTAGCGGGAGGGCCGAAAAGCACAGATACGCAGTATTTT.

The V call is TRBV20-1, the J call TRBJ1-1; a weak D match, TRBD1 (6 bases). Germline CDR1 reads DFQATT; CDR2 reads SNEGSKA (reference sequence). The CDR3 runs to 14 residues. V shed 3 bases and J shed 4 bases, with 15 bases lying between them. The CDR3 coding sequence is TGCAGTGCTAGTCGGGGGGGCGGGAGCACTGAAGCTTTCTTT. Its protein product is CSASRGGGSTEAFF.

The V and J genes are TRBV5-5 and TRBJ2-4; D perhaps matches TRBD2 (6 bases). V was trimmed by 3 bases and J by 0 bases, leaving 7 bases between them. Germline CDR1 and CDR2: SGHKS and YYEKEE (reference sequence). The CDR3 totals 14 residues. The CDR3 sequence is CASSWGLAKNIQYF. DNA for the CDR3: TGTGCCAGCAGCTGGGGACTAGCCAAAAACATTCAGTACTTC.

This rearrangement joins TRBV19 to TRBJ2-7, with TRBD2 matching 9 bases. V lost 5 bases to trimming and J lost 7 bases; unmatched junction nucleotides: 9. Per the germline V gene, CDR1 is LNHDA and CDR2 is SQIVND (reference sequence). The CDR3 length is 14 residues. Written as DNA, the CDR3 is TGTGCCAGTAGTCCGTTAGCGGGAGCTGGAGAGCAGTACTTC. Translated, it gives CASSPLAGAGEQYF. Combining the CDR3 with reference TRBV19 and TRBJ2-7 gives the whole variable domain DGGITQSPKYLFRKEGQNVTLSCEQNLNHDAMYWYRQDPGQGLRLIYYSQIVNDFQKGDIAEGYSVSREKKESFPLTVTSAQKNPTAFYLCASSPLAGAGEQYFGPGTRLTVT.

V is TRBV19 and J is TRBJ1-2, with 7 nucleotides matching TRBD1. Germline trimming cut 3 bases from V and 4 bases from J; bases unmatched to any gene: 11. The germline CDR1 and CDR2 sequences are LNHDA and SQIVND (reference sequence). This CDR3 is built from 16 residues. The DNA for the CDR3 is TGTGCCAGTAGTATGGAGAACAGGGGAACGAGCTATGGCTACACCTTC. Translation gives CASSMENRGTSYGYTF.

The CDR3 sequence is CASSLGHRGVGTEAFF. The CDR3 region has the DNA TGTGCCAGCAGCTTAGGCCACAGGGGAGTCGGTACTGAAGCTTTCTTT. J is TRBJ1-1 and V is TRBV7-2; 7 bases align to TRBD1. The germline V gene has CDR1 SGHTA and CDR2 FQGNSA. The V and J ends lost 1 base and 5 bases, in that order; junction bases with no gene match: 10. The CDR3 runs to 16 residues.

This rearrangement joins TRBV4-3 to TRBJ2-6; the match to TRBD1 covers 8 bases. CDR1 LGHNA and CDR2 YSLEER come from the germline V gene. This CDR3 has 19 amino acids. The trim removed 0 bases at V and 1 base at J, leaving 8 bases unmatched. The CDR3 region has the DNA TGCGCCAGCAGCCAAGATGTCGGACAGGGTTTTTCTGGGGCCAACGTCCTGACTTTC. It encodes CASSQDVGQGFSGANVLTF.

The rearrangement joins TRBV19 to TRBJ1-5, with TRBD1 matching 9 bases. The CDR3 extends over 16 amino acids. Germline trimming cut 4 bases from V and 6 bases from J; bases unmatched to any gene: 10. Germline V gives CDR1 LNHDA, CDR2 SQIVND (reference sequence). Here the CDR3 reads CASSKGGQGHSQPQHF. CDR3 DNA: TGTGCCAGTAGTAAGGGGGGACAGGGTCATAGTCAGCCCCAGCATTTT.

This rearrangement joins TRBV7-3 to TRBJ2-2; TRBD2 might be the D (5 bases). This CDR3 contains 14 residues. Looked up from germline, CDR1 is SGHTA and CDR2 is FQGTGA. V was trimmed by 5 bases and J by 1 base, leaving 8 bases between them. CDR3: CASSPRENTGELFF. DNA of the CDR3: TGTGCCAGCAGCCCTCGGGAGAACACCGGGGAGCTGTTTTTT. Looking up the rest from reference TRBV7-3 and TRBJ2-2 gives the full variable domain: GAGVSQTPSNKVTEKGKYVELRCDPISGHTALYWYRQSLGQGPEFLIYFQGTGAADDSGLPNDRFFAVRPEGSVSTLKIQRTERGDSAVYLCASSPRENTGELFFGEGSRLTVL.